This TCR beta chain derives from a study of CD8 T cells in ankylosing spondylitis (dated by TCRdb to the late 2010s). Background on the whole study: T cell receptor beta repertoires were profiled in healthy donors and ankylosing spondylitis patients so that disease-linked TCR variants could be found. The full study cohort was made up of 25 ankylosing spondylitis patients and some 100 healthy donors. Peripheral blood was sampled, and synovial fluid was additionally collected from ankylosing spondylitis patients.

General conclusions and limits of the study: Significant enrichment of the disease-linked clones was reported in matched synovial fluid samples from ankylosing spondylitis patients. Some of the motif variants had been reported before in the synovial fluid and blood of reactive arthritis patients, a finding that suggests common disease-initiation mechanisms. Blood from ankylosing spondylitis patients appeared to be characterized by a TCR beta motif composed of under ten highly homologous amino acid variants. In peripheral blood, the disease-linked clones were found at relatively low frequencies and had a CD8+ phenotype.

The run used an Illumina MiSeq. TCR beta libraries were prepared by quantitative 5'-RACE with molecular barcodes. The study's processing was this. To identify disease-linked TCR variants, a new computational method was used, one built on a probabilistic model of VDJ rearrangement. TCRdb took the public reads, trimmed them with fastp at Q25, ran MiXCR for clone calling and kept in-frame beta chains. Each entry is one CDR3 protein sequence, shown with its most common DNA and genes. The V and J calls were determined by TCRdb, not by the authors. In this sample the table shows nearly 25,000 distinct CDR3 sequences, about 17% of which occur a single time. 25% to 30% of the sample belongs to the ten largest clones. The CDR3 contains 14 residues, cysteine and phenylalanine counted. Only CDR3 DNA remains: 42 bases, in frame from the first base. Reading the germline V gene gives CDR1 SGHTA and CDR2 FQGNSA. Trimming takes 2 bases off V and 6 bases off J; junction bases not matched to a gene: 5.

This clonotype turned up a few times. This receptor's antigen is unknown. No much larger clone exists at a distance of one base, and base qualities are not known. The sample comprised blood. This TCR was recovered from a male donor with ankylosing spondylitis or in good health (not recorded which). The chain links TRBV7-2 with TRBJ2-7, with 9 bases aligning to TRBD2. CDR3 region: CASSLLAGSSEQYF. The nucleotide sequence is TGTGCCAGCAGCTTACTAGCGGGAAGTAGCGAGCAGTACTTC.